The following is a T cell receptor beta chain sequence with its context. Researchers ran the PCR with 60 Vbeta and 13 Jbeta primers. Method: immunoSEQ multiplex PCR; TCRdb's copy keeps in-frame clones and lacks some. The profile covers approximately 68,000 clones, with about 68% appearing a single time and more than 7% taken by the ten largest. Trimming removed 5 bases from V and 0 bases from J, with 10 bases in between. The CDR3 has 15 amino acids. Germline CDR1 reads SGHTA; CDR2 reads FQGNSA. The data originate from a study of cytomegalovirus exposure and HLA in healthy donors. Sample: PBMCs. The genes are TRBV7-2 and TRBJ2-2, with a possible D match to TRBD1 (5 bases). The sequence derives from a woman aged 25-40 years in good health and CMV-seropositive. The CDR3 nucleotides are TGTGCCAGCAGCATTCAGGGTCCGAACACCGGGGAGCTGTTTTTT. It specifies CASSIQGPNTGELFF.